This passage covers 18 T cell receptor beta chains from one sample sequenced in a study of T-cell memory formation after mild COVID-19. Each CDR3 protein gets one entry after TCRdb re-called the 5' RACE reads with MiXCR. This sample has about 560,000 distinct CDR3 sequences; less than 25% occur once, and the top ten carry 7% to 9%. Input material: PBMCs or a T cell subset sorted from them (not recorded which). The receptor set was obtained from an adult woman who had mild COVID-19 (a few samples of this study predate the infection). Cell type and time point are not known.

This clonotype was counted between two and nine times. The chain carries TRBV29-1 and TRBJ2-5, with D maybe TRBD2 (6 bases). Germline V gene lookup returns CDR1 SQVTM and CDR2 ANQGSEA. The CDR3 runs to 12 residues. V lost 3 bases and J 9 bases, leaving 14 bases between the germline ends. CDR3 loop: CSVDWLSGAQYF. The CDR3, as DNA: TGCAGCGTTGACTGGCTATCGGGGGCCCAGTACTTC.

In this sample, this clonotype turned up a few times. The chain is built from TRBV14 and TRBJ1-2; 7 bases align to TRBD1. The germline V gene encodes CDR1 SGHDN and CDR2 FVKESK. After removal of 2 bases from V and 4 bases from J, the junction contained 7 bases not matched to a gene. This CDR3 region has 15 residues. Here the CDR3 reads CASSQYGTAPYGYTF. The CDR3, as DNA: TGTGCCAGCAGCCAATACGGGACAGCCCCCTATGGCTACACCTTC.

This clonotype was counted ten times or more. DNA of the CDR3: TGCAGTGCTAGATGGGGGGGCGGCTACACCTTC. Protein sequence: CSARWGGGYTF. This chain uses TRBV20-1 with TRBJ1-2, with D possibly matching TRBD1 (6 bases). Per germline, CDR1 DFQATT and CDR2 SNEGSKA (reference sequence). This CDR3 region has 11 residues. The germline V and J ends were trimmed by 2 bases and 8 bases, with 9 bases remaining between them.

CDR3 bases: TGTGCCAGCAGCTCGCCGGGACAGGGGCCTAGTGGCTATGGCTACACCTTC. Its protein is CASSSPGQGPSGYGYTF. V usage is TRBV7-9 and J usage is TRBJ1-2; TRBD1 aligns across 10 bases. The germline CDR1 and CDR2 sequences are SEHNR and FQNEAQ (reference sequence). The CDR3 has 17 amino acids. The V segment lost 4 bases and the J segment 4 bases; nucleotides outside the gene matches: 12.

This clonotype was detected many times. The chain recombines TRBV12-3 or TRBV12-4 with TRBJ1-1, with D uncertain. The CDR3 is made up of 13 amino acids. The V and J ends lost 6 bases and 1 base respectively, with 9 bases between them. The chain's CDR3 is CASSSAANTEAFF. The CDR3 DNA reads TGTGCCAGCAGCTCGGCAGCGAACACTGAAGCTTTCTTT.

This clonotype has only a few counts. The CDR3 DNA reads as TGTGCCAGCAGCATCGACCCCAGCTCCTACGAGCAGTACTTC. It specifies CASSIDPSSYEQYF. V usage is TRBV5-6 and J usage is TRBJ2-7; the D is unclear. The CDR3 covers 14 residues. CDR1 and CDR2 from the germline V gene are SGHDT and YYEEEE. Trimming stripped 4 bases from V and 0 bases from J, with 11 bases between.

The chain joins TRBV11-2 to TRBJ2-5; TRBD2 matches 7 bases. There are 16 residues in the CDR3. The J segment lost 5 bases and the V segment lost 4 bases, leaving 13 bases of the junction unmatched. Per the germline V gene, CDR1 is SGHAT and CDR2 is FQNNGV. The CDR3 loop reads CASSSLAGRAWETQYF. CDR3 in DNA: TGTGCCAGCAGCTCCCTGGCGGGGAGGGCTTGGGAGACCCAGTACTTC.

The chain has TRBV12-3 or TRBV12-4 and TRBJ1-2; TRBD1 aligns across 8 bases. This CDR3 spans 15 amino acids. With 4 bases clipped from V and 8 bases from J, the junction kept 12 bases outside the gene matches. The CDR3 loop reads CASSSPDRGLRGYTF. The CDR3 coding sequence is TGTGCCAGCAGTTCCCCCGACAGGGGCCTAAGGGGCTACACCTTC.

CDR3 in DNA: TGTGCCAGCTCACCGTCACTAGCGGGAGACGAGCAGTACTTC. This sequence encodes CASSPSLAGDEQYF. The chain employs TRBV18 and TRBJ2-7, with 11 bases identical to TRBD2. J was trimmed by 5 bases and V by 3 bases; bases with no gene match: 3. The CDR3 spans 14 residues. Germline lookup yields CDR1 KGHSH and CDR2 LQKENI.

This clonotype was counted a single time. The V gene is TRBV12-3 or TRBV12-4, the J gene TRBJ2-2; TRBD2 matches 14 bases. This CDR3 comprises 18 residues. J was trimmed by 6 bases and V by 3 bases; bases with no gene match: 9. CDR3 sequence reads: CASSFGLAGGFKAGELFF. The CDR3 DNA follows: TGTGCCAGCAGTTTCGGACTAGCGGGGGGTTTTAAGGCCGGGGAGCTGTTTTTT.

This clonotype has a handful of counts. The V call is TRBV5-4, the J call TRBJ2-5, with D tentatively TRBD2 (6 bases). Germline values: CDR1 SGHNT, CDR2 YYREEE (reference sequence). The germline V and J ends were trimmed by 3 bases and 2 bases, with 14 bases remaining between them. The CDR3 extends over 15 amino acids. Here the CDR3 reads CASSSSGQQQETQYF. Written as DNA, the CDR3 is TGTGCCAGCAGCTCCAGCGGGCAGCAACAAGAGACCCAGTACTTC.

Only a few counts were recorded for this clonotype. It is likely a read error, because the conserved phenylalanine at the end of the CDR3 is missing. This rearrangement joins TRBV7-9 to TRBJ2-5; 9 bases are shared with TRBD2. CDR1 is SEHNR, CDR2 FQNEAQ, per germline (reference sequence). There are 14 residues in the CDR3. The ends lost 5 bases at V and 5 bases at J; junction bases unmatched: 6. This CDR3 is CASSLFAGGETQYL. The CDR3 DNA follows: TGTGCCAGCAGCCTGTTCGCGGGGGGGGAGACCCAGTACTTA.

J is TRBJ1-5 and V is TRBV4-1; the match to TRBD1 covers 9 bases. Unmatched junction bases numbered 13, after V lost 3 bases and J lost 4 bases. The CDR3 sequence is 18 residues long. The germline gives CDR1 MGHRA, CDR2 YSYEKL. The CDR3 region has the DNA TGCGCCAGCAGCCAGACCTTCCGGGACAGGGCGACAAATCAGCCCCAGCATTTT. Translated: CASSQTFRDRATNQPQHF.

The V gene is TRBV20-1, the J gene TRBJ1-5; TRBD1 matches at 8 bases. Germline CDR1 is DFQATT and CDR2 is SNEGSKA (reference sequence). J was trimmed by 9 bases and V by 4 bases; bases with no gene match: 8. CDR3 size: 13 residues. CDR3 sequence: CSATGGSEGPQHF. DNA of the CDR3: TGCAGTGCTACAGGGGGCTCGGAGGGGCCCCAGCATTTT.

This clonotype was detected only a few times. This chain connects TRBV7-9 to TRBJ2-7; TRBD1 aligns across 10 bases. The ends lost 3 bases at V and 5 bases at J; junction bases unmatched: 7. The CDR3 loop spans 15 amino acids. Germline V CDR1 and CDR2: SEHNR, FQNEAQ (reference sequence). CDR3 amino acids: CASSFDRGRANEQYF. In DNA form, the CDR3 reads TGTGCCAGCAGCTTTGACAGGGGGCGAGCGAACGAGCAGTACTTC.

In this sample, this clonotype turned up a few times. The chain links TRBV9 to TRBJ2-2; TRBD2 matches at 11 bases. Germline lookup yields CDR1 SGDLS and CDR2 YYNGEE. The CDR3 length is 16 residues. With 0 bases clipped from V and 2 bases from J, the junction kept 0 bases outside the gene matches. CDR3 sequence: CASSVGLAGNTGELFF. CDR3 nucleotides: TGTGCCAGCAGCGTAGGACTAGCGGGAAACACCGGGGAGCTGTTTTTT.

This clonotype was detected many times. This chain uses TRBV20-1 with TRBJ2-7; 8 positions agree with TRBD1. Germline CDR1 reads DFQATT; CDR2 reads SNEGSKA (reference sequence). Trimming removed 1 base from V and 0 bases from J; junction bases left unmatched: 5. This CDR3 has 15 amino acids. The CDR3, as DNA: TGCAGTGCTAGAGCCCGGGACAGGAGCTCCTACGAGCAGTACTTC. Translation gives CSARARDRSSYEQYF.

This CDR3 reads CASSFPPGEQFF. In DNA form, the CDR3 reads TGTGCCAGCAGTTTCCCCCCGGGAGAGCAGTTCTTC. This sequence joins TRBV12-3 or TRBV12-4 and TRBJ2-1; possibly TRBD2 for D (5 bases). This CDR3 region has 12 residues. V lost 3 bases and J 10 bases, leaving 10 bases between the germline ends.